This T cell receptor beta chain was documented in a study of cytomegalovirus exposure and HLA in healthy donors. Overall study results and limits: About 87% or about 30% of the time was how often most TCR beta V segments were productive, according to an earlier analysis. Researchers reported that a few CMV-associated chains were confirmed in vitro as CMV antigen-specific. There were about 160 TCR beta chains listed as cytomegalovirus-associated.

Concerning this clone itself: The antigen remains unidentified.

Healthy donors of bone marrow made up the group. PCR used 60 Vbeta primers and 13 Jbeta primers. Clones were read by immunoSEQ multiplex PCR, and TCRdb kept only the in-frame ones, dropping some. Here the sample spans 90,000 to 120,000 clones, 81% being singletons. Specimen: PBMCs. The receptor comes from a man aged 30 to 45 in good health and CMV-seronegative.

The CDR3 loop is CASRRIGQGPEAFF. CDR3 nucleotide sequence: TGCGCCAGCAGGAGGATCGGACAGGGGCCTGAAGCTTTCTTT. V is TRBV5-1 and J is TRBJ1-1, with 9 bases matching TRBD1. The ends lost 5 bases at V and 6 bases at J; junction bases unmatched: 8. Germline CDR1 and CDR2: SGHRS and YFSETQ. The length of the CDR3 is 14 residues.